Each of the 16 T cell receptor beta chains below was sequenced from the same sample in a study of OX40 agonist ivuxolimab in advanced cancers. Data came from immunoSEQ multiplex PCR; TCRdb stores just in-frame clones and leaves some out. The repertoire holds more than 85,000 clones, more than 80% seen once, with 1.5% to 2% in the top ten. Material: CD4+ or CD8+ T cells sorted from blood, obtained in a trial of the OX40 agonist ivuxolimab. These receptors originate from an adult with an advanced solid tumor such as melanoma, head and neck, liver or kidney cancer.

The V gene is TRBV2, the J gene TRBJ1-1; no definite D call. This CDR3 has 16 amino acids. Germline CDR1 is SNHLY and CDR2 is FYNNEI. Between the trimmed V and J ends, which lost 6 bases and 3 bases, there was a span of 20 bases. The DNA for the CDR3 is TGTGCCAGCAGGAGGATGTGGGGTTCAAGCGACACTGAAGCTTTCTTT. As protein: CASRRMWGSSDTEAFF.

The chain carries TRBV5-1 and TRBJ1-4, with a possible D match to TRBD1 (5 bases). The CDR3 runs to 16 residues. Trimming shortened V by 1 base and J by 6 bases, and 16 bases separated the two germline ends. From germline, CDR1 is SGHRS and CDR2 YFSETQ. CDR3 nucleotides: TGCGCCAGCAGCTTGCGGCCGGGGGAAAGGTATGAAAAACTGTTTTTT. This codes for CASSLRPGERYEKLFF.

J is TRBJ2-5 and V is TRBV27; TRBD2 agrees at 12 bases. The V gene's germline CDR1 is MNHEY and CDR2 SMNVEV (reference sequence). The CDR3 extends over 16 amino acids. Unmatched junction bases numbered 13, after V lost 9 bases and J lost 5 bases. CDR3 bases: TGTGCCAGTCGGGGACTAGCGGGCCCGGGGGGGGAGACCCAGTACTTC. It is translated as CASRGLAGPGGETQYF.

This rearrangement joins TRBV18 to TRBJ1-1; tentatively, D is TRBD1 (5 bases). V lost 2 bases and J 6 bases, leaving 13 bases between the germline ends. Germline V lookup: CDR1 KGHSH, CDR2 LQKENI. The CDR3 runs to 14 residues. CDR3 loop: CASSPVDLGAEAFF. As DNA, the CDR3 is TGTGCCAGCTCACCAGTAGACCTGGGGGCTGAAGCTTTCTTT. The complete variable domain, with remaining parts taken from reference TRBV18 and TRBJ1-1, reads NAGVMQNPRHLVRRRGQEARLRCSPMKGHSHVYWYRQLPEEGLKFMVYLQKENIIDESGMPKERFSAEFPKEGPSILRIQQVVRGDSAAYFCASSPVDLGAEAFFGQGTRLTVV.

This clone was seen just once. V usage is TRBV7-6 and J usage is TRBJ2-1; TRBD1 matches 7 bases. The CDR3 is 15 amino acids. Trimming removed 2 bases from V and 2 bases from J; junction bases left unmatched: 3. Germline values: CDR1 SGHVS, CDR2 FNYEAQ. In DNA form, the CDR3 reads TGTGCCAGCAGCTTAATGCAGGGGGCCTACAATGAGCAGTTCTTC. It specifies CASSLMQGAYNEQFF.

The rearrangement joins TRBV7-2 to TRBJ2-7; 9 bases are a match to TRBD1. Germline CDR1 is SGHTA and CDR2 is FQGNSA. The trim removed 6 bases at V and 4 bases at J, leaving 10 bases unmatched. This CDR3 contains 15 residues. The CDR3: CASSSQQGARYEQYF. CDR3 in DNA: TGTGCCAGCAGTTCTCAACAGGGGGCGCGGTACGAGCAGTACTTC.

The CDR3: CASRHSGTTYNEQFF. As DNA, the CDR3 is TGTGCCAGTCGGCATAGCGGAACCACCTACAATGAGCAGTTCTTC. The chain combines TRBV19 with TRBJ2-1, with D perhaps matching TRBD2 (6 bases). The CDR3 is 15 amino acids. V shed 8 bases and J shed 2 bases, with 16 bases lying between them. Looked up from germline, CDR1 is LNHDA and CDR2 is SQIVND (reference sequence).

This clone has just a few counts. Because the CDR3's place on the DNA is in doubt, the DNA is left out and the CDR3 is given as listed by TCRdb. This rearrangement joins TRBV10-1 to TRBJ2-1. The CDR3 is 14 residues long, ends included. Germline CDR1 WNHNN, CDR2 SYGVQD (reference sequence). The chain's CDR3 is CASSESGRAHEQFF.

In nucleotides, the CDR3 is TGCGCCAGCAGTGAGTCGACTTTGGGTGCCGGGGCCAACGTCCTGACTTTC. Protein sequence: CASSESTLGAGANVLTF. This chain connects TRBV10-2 to TRBJ2-6, with D unclear. The V and J ends lost 0 bases and 4 bases respectively, with 13 bases between them. Germline V CDR1 and CDR2: WSHSY, SAAADI. The CDR3 contains 17 residues.

This chain links TRBV5-1 with TRBJ1-5; D not resolved. The CDR3 runs to 13 residues. V shed 0 bases and J shed 5 bases, with 6 bases lying between them. CDR1 and CDR2 (germline): SGHRS, YFSETQ. The CDR3 loop reads CASSLASDQPQHF. The DNA of the CDR3 is TGCGCCAGCAGCTTGGCCAGCGATCAGCCCCAGCATTTT.

V usage is TRBV4-3 and J usage is TRBJ2-5, with 7 bases matching TRBD1. The V segment lost 1 base and the J segment 5 bases; nucleotides outside the gene matches: 7. The CDR3 loop spans 15 amino acids. Germline V gene data show CDR1 as LGHNA and CDR2 as YSLEER. In DNA form, the CDR3 reads TGCGCCAGCAGCCAAGTCGTGGACAGGTCTGAGACCCAGTACTTC. Translation gives CASSQVVDRSETQYF.

This clone was detected only once. The chain couples TRBV19 to TRBJ2-5; D possibly corresponds to TRBD2 (7 bases). CDR3 length: 15 residues. V was cut by 0 bases and J by 5 bases, with 13 bases left in between. Per germline, CDR1 LNHDA and CDR2 SQIVND (reference sequence). CDR3 protein: CASSIDLSGGETQYF. The CDR3 nucleotides read TGTGCCAGTAGTATAGATCTATCGGGGGGCGAGACCCAGTACTTC.

The rearrangement uses TRBV18 and TRBJ1-1; a weak D match, TRBD1 (5 bases). The V gene lost 3 bases and the J gene lost 1 base, with 6 bases spanning the gap. The CDR3 extends over 13 amino acids. CDR1 KGHSH and CDR2 LQKENI come from the germline V gene. Here the CDR3 reads CASSPQGNTEAFF. The CDR3 bases are TGTGCCAGCTCACCTCAGGGGAACACTGAAGCTTTCTTT. Based on the CDR3 plus reference TRBV18 and TRBJ1-1, the full variable domain is NAGVMQNPRHLVRRRGQEARLRCSPMKGHSHVYWYRQLPEEGLKFMVYLQKENIIDESGMPKERFSAEFPKEGPSILRIQQVVRGDSAAYFCASSPQGNTEAFFGQGTRLTVV.

This clone showed up just once. The genes are TRBV19 and TRBJ2-1, with TRBD2 matching over 9 bases. The junction had 0 bases not matched to a gene; V was cut back by 6 bases and J by 0 bases. Germline-derived CDR1 and CDR2 are LNHDA and SQIVND (reference sequence). The length of the CDR3 is 14 residues. The CDR3 DNA reads as TGTGCCAGTAGACTAGCGGGCTCCTACAATGAGCAGTTCTTC. It translates to CASRLAGSYNEQFF.

The sample holds one count of this clone. CDR3 nucleotides: TGTGCCAGCAGTTACTTTGGGGGGCGGCGGGAAGAGACCCAGTACTTC. It encodes CASSYFGGRREETQYF. V and J are TRBV6-5 and TRBJ2-5; D could derive from TRBD1 or TRBD2 (6 bases each). From germline, CDR1 is MNHEY and CDR2 SVGAGI. CDR3 length: 16 amino acids. V gave up 1 base and J gave up 3 bases, with 15 bases separating them.

The V gene is TRBV28, the J gene TRBJ1-2, with 9 bases fitting TRBD1. CDR1 and CDR2 from the germline V gene are MDHEN and SYDVKM. The CDR3 contains 13 residues. J gave up 4 bases and V 8 bases, and 5 bases lay outside the gene matches. For the CDR3, the DNA is TGTGCCAGCCGGACAGGGGTTCCCTATGGCTACACCTTC. Protein sequence: CASRTGVPYGYTF.